This TCR beta chain was documented in a study of blood T cell repertoires in COVID-19. This CDR3 contains 14 residues. Germline trimming cut 2 bases from V and 5 bases from J; bases unmatched to any gene: 3. Germline values: CDR1 MNHNS, CDR2 SASEGT. Generated by immunoSEQ multiplex PCR, the TCRdb table keeps only in-frame clones and is missing some. The sample has hundreds of thousands of clones, 85% to 90% seen once. The TCR sequence derives from a man aged 30-40 years who had recovered from COVID-19. The sample consisted of PBMCs or T cells enriched from blood (not recorded which). The rearrangement uses TRBV6-1 and TRBJ1-2; 9 bases match TRBD1. CDR3 residues: CASSERGQGYGYTF. CDR3 sequence (DNA): TGTGCCAGCAGTGAACGGGGACAGGGTTATGGCTACACCTTC.